The TCR beta chain under discussion was sequenced for a study of CXCR3-negative and CXCR3-positive naive CD8 T cells. General study results and limits: Researchers report that CXCR3-positive naive cells carry more hydrophobic TRB CDR3s than CXCR3-negative naive cells.

A word on this clonotype: The target antigen is unknown.

Researchers reported sorting every CD8+ T cell subset in triplicate, under 350,000 cells per sort. Identification of naive CD8+ T cells rested on CD45RO-CCR7+CD27+CD95- status. Libraries of TRB cDNA were made by 5' RACE and carried UMIs. Following a re-call of the 5' RACE reads, TCRdb has one entry per CDR3 protein and lacks DNA. This sample's table has more than 50,000 distinct CDR3 sequences. Germline CDR1 is LNHDA and CDR2 is SQIVND (reference sequence). This CDR3 region has 15 residues. The chain is built from TRBV19 and TRBJ2-1; TCRdb picks TRBD1, but there is no DNA to check that call. The sample comprised naive CXCR3- CD8+ T cells from blood. The subset was: CD45RO-CCR7+CD27+CD95- naive CD8+ T cells lacking CXCR3 (TNR3-). This TCR came from a human donor in good health. Some clones in this sample may be carry-over from other donors' samples. The CDR3: CASSNSPDSYNEQFF.